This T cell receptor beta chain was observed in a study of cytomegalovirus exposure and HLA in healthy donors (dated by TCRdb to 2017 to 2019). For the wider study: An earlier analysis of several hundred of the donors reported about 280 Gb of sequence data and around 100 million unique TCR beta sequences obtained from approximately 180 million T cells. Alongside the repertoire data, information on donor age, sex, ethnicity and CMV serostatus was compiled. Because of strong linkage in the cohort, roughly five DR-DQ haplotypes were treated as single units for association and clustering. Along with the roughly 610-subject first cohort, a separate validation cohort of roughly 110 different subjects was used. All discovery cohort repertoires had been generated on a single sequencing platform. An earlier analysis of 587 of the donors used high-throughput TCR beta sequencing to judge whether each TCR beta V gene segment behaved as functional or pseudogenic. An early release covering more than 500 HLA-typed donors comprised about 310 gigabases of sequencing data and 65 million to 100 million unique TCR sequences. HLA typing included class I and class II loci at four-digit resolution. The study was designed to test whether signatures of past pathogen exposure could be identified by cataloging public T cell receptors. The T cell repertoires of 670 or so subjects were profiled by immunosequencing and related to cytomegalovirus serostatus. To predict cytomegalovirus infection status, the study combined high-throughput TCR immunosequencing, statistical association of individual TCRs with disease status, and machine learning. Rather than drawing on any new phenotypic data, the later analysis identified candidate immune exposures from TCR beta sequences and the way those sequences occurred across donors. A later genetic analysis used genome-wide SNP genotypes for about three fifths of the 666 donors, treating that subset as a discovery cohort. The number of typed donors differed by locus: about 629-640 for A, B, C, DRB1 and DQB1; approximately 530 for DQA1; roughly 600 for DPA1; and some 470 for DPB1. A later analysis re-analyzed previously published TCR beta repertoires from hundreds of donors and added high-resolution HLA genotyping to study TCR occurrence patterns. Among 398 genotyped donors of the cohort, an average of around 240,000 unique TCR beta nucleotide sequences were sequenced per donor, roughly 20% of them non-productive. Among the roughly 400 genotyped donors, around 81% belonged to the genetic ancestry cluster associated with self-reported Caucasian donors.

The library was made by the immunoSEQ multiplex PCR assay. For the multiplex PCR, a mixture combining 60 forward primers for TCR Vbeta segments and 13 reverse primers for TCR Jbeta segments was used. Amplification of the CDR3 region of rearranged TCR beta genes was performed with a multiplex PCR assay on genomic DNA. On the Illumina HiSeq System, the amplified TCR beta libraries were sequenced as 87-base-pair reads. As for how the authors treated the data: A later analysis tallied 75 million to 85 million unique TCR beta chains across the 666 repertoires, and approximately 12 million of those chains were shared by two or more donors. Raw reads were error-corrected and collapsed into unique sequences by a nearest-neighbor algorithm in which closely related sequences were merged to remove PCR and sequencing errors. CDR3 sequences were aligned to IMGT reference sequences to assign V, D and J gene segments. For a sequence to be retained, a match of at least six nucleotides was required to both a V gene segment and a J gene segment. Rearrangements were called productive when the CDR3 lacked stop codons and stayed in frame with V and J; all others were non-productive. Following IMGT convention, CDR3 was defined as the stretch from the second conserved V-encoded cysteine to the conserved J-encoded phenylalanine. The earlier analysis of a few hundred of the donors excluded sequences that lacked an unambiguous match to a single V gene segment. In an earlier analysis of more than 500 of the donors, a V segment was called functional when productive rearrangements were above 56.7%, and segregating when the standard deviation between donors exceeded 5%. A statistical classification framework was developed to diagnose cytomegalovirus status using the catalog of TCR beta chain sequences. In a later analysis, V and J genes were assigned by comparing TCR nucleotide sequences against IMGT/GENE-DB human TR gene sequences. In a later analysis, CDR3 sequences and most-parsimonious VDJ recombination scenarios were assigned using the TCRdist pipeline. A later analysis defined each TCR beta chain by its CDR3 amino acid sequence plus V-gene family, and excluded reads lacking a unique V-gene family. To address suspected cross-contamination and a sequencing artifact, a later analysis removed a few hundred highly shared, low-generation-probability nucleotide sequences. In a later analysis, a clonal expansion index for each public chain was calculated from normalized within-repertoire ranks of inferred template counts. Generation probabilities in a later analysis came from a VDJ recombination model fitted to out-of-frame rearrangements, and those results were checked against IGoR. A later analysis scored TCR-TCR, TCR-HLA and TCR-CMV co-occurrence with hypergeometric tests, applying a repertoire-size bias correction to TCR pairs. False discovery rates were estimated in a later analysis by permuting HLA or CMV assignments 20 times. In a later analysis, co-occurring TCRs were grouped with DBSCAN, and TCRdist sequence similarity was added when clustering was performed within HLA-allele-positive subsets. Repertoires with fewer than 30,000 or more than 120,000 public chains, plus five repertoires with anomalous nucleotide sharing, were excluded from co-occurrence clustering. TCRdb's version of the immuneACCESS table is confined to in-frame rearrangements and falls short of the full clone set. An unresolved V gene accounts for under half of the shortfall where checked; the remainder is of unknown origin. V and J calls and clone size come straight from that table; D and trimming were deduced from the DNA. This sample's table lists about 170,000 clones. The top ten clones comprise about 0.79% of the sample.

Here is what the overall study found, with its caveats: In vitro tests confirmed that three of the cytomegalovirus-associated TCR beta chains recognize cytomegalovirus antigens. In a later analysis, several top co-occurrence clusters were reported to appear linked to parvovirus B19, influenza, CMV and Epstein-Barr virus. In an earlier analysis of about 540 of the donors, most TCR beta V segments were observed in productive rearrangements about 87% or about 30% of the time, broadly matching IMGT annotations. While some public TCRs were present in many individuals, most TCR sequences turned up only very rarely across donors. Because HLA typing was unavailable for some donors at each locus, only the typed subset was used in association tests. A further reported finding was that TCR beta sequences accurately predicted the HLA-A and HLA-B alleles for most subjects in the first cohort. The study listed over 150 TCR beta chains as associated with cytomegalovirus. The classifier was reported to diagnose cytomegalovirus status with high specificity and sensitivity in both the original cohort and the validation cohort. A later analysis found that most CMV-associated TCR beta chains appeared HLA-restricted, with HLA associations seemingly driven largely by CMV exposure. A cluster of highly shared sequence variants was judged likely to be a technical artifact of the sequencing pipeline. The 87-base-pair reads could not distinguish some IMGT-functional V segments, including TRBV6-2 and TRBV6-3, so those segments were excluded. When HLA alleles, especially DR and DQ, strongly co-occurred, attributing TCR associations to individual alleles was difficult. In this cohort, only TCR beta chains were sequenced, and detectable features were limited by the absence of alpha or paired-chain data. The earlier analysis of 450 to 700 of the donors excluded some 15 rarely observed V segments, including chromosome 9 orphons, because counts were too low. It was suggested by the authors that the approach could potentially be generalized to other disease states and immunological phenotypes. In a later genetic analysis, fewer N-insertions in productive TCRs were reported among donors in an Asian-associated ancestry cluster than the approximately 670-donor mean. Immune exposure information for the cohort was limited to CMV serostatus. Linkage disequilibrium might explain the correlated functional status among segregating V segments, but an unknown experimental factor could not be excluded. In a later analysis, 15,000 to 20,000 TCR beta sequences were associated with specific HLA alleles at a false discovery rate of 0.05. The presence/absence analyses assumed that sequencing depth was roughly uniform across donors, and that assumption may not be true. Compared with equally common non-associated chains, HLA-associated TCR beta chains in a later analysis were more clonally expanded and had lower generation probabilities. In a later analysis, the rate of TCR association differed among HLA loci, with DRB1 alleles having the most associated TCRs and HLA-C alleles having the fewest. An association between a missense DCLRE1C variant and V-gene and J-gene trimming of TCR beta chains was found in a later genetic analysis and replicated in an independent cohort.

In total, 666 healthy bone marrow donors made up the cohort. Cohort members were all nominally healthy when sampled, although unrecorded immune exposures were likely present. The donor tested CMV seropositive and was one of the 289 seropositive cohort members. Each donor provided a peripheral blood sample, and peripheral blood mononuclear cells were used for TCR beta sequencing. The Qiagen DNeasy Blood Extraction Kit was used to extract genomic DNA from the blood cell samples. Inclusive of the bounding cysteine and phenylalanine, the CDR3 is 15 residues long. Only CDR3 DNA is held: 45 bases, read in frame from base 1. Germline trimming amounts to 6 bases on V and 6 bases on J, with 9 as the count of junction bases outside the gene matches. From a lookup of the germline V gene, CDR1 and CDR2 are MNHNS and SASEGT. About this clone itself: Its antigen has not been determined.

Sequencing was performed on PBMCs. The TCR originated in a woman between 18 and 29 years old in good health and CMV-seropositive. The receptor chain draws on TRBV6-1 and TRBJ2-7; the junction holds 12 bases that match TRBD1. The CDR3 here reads CASSVGTGGFSEQYF. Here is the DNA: TGTGCCAGCAGCGTGGGGACAGGGGGCTTCAGCGAGCAGTACTTC.